What follows are 10 T cell receptor beta chains derived from one specimen sequenced in a study of blood T cell repertoires in COVID-19. Repertoires were generated with immunoSEQ multiplex PCR, while TCRdb's copy carries only in-frame clones and drops some. This table holds 300,000 to 500,000 clones, approximately 87% found once. Sequences were obtained from PBMCs or T cells enriched from blood (not recorded which). The receptor set was obtained from a woman between 25 and 40 years old with acute COVID-19.

This chain joins TRBV7-2 and TRBJ2-7; 7 positions agree with TRBD1. With V trimmed by 1 base and J by 3 bases, 6 bases remained unmatched. Germline CDR1 is SGHTA and CDR2 is FQGNSA. The CDR3 runs to 15 residues. The CDR3 loop is CASSLEPGQHYEQYF. The DNA of the CDR3 is TGTGCCAGCAGCTTAGAACCGGGACAGCACTACGAGCAGTACTTC.

The chain carries TRBV7-9 and TRBJ1-5; perhaps TRBD1 as D (6 bases). CDR3 size: 12 residues. Germline assignment: CDR1 SEHNR and CDR2 FQNEAQ (reference sequence). V dropped 10 bases and J dropped 7 bases, with 14 bases sitting between them. Here the CDR3 DNA reads TGTGCCACCTCGTTGGGGGCGCAGCCCCAGCATTTT. Protein product: CATSLGAQPQHF.

The V call is TRBV30, the J call TRBJ1-6; D gene unclear. In germline, CDR1 is GTSNPN, CDR2 SVGIG (reference sequence). The CDR3 sequence is 16 residues long. V gave up 2 bases and J gave up 0 bases, with 11 bases separating them. CDR3 amino acids: CAWSFGRSSYNSPLHF. The CDR3 bases are TGTGCCTGGAGTTTTGGCAGAAGCTCCTATAATTCACCCCTCCACTTT.

V and J are TRBV30 and TRBJ1-5, with a weak D call TRBD1 (5 bases). Trimming removed 1 base from V and 2 bases from J, with 9 bases in between. This CDR3 region has 14 residues. Germline loops: CDR1 GTSNPN, CDR2 SVGIG (reference sequence). The CDR3 sequence is CAWSAQAGNQPQHF. The CDR3 coding sequence is TGTGCCTGGAGTGCACAGGCGGGCAATCAGCCCCAGCATTTT.

The V and J genes are TRBV21-1 and TRBJ1-2; the table's D gene call, TRBD1, was not cross checked with the DNA. TRBV21-1 is a pseudogene. CDR3 length: 12 residues. CDR3 bases: TGTGCCAGCCACCCAGGGGACGGGGGCTACACCTTC. It yields the protein CASHPGDGGYTF.

The rearrangement joins TRBV19 to TRBJ2-5; 9 bases are shared with TRBD1. CDR1 LNHDA and CDR2 SQIVND come from the germline V gene (reference sequence). V shed 1 base, J shed 0 bases, and the junction held 6 bases outside the gene matches. This CDR3 is 17 amino acids long. The CDR3 protein is CASSIGRGTGNQETQYF. The DNA for the CDR3 is TGTGCCAGTAGTATAGGTCGCGGGACAGGGAACCAAGAGACCCAGTACTTC.

The CDR3 region has the DNA TGTGCCAGCAGCCAAGAGCTTTCCGGGTGGGATTCACCCCTCCACTTT. It encodes CASSQELSGWDSPLHF. This sequence joins TRBV4-2 and TRBJ1-6; D is undetermined. The CDR3 runs to 16 residues. CDR1 is LGHNA, CDR2 YNFKEQ, per germline. V was pared by 0 bases and J by 8 bases, with 14 bases between.

With respect to this clone: A junction end diverges from the germline sequence, so it may reflect a read error. This chain links TRBV5-5 with TRBJ2-7, with 7 bases that match TRBD1. There are 17 residues in the CDR3. Germline values: CDR1 SGHKS, CDR2 YYEKEE (reference sequence). The CDR3 loop is CASSPLDRASPSYKQYF. The CDR3 DNA is TGTGCCAGCAGCCCCTTAGACAGGGCCAGTCCGTCCTACAAGCAGTACTTC.

This clone occurred once. CDR3 bases: TGTGCCAGCAGTGACCAAGGGGGGGCCGGCACAGATACGCAGTATTTT. Translating gives CASSDQGGAGTDTQYF. The V call is TRBV6-4, the J call TRBJ2-3; possible D gene TRBD2, 7 bases. This CDR3 has 16 residues. The V gene's germline CDR1 is MRHNA and CDR2 SNTAGT. V was cut by 2 bases and J by 1 base, with 13 bases left in between.

The V and J genes are TRBV6-5 and TRBJ1-1; TRBD1 matches at 10 bases. The ends lost 2 bases at V and 5 bases at J; junction bases unmatched: 5. CDR3 length: 15 residues. Germline CDR1 MNHEY, CDR2 SVGAGI. The CDR3 loop reads CASSYPPGQGTEAFF. The CDR3 nucleotides are TGTGCCAGCAGTTACCCGCCGGGACAGGGGACTGAAGCTTTCTTT.